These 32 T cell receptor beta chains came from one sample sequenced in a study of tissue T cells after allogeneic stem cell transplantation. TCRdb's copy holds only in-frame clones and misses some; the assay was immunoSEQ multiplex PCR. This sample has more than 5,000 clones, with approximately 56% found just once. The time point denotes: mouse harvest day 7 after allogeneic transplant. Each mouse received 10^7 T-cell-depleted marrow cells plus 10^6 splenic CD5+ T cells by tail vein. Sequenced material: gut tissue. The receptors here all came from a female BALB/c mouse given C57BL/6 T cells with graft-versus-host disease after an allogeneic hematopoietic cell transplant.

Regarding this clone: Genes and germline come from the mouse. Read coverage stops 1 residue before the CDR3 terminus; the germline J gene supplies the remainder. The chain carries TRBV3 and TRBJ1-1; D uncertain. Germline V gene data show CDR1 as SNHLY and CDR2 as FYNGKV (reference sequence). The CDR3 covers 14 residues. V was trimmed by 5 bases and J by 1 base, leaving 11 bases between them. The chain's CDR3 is CASSPDGWNTEVFF. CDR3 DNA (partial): TGTGCCAGCAGCCCCGACGGGTGGAACACAGAAGTCTTC.

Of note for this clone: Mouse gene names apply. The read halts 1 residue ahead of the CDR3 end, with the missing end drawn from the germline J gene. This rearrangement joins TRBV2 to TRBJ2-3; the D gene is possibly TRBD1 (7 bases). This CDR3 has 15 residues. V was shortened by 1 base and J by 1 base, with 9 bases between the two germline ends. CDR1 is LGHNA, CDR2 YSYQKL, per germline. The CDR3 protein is CASSQGGGGAETLYF. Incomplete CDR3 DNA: TGTGCCAGCAGCCAAGGAGGGGGCGGTGCAGAAACGCTGTAT.

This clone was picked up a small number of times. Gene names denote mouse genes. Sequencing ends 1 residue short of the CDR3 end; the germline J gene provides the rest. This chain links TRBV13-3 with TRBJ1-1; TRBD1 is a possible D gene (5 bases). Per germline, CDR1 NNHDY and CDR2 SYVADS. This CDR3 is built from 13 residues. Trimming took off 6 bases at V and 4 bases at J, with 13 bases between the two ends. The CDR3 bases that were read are TGTGCCAGCACAACAGGCTACGGCACAGAAGTCTTC. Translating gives CASTTGYGTEVF. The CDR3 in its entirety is CASTTGYGTEVFF.

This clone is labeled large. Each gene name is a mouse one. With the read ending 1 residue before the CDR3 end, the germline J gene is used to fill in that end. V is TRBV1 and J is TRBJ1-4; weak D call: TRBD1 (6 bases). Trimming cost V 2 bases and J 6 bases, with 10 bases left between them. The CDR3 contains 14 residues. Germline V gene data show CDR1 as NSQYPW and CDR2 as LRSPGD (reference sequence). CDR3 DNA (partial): TGCACCTGCAGTGCACAGGGGCGCGACGAAAGATTATTT. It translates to CTCSAQGRDERLF. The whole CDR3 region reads CTCSAQGRDERLFF.

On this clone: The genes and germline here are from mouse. Here the CDR3 reads CGARVLNERLFF. The CDR3 DNA, read in part, is TGTGGTGCTAGGGTCCTCAACGAAAGATTATTT. This rearrangement joins TRBV20 to TRBJ1-4, with unresolved D. The CDR3 end is not reached by the read, which stops 1 residue before it; the germline J gene fills it in. CDR3 length: 12 residues. From germline, CDR1 is GFQATS and CDR2 STVNSAI. The germline V and J ends were trimmed by 1 base and 4 bases, with 4 bases remaining between them.

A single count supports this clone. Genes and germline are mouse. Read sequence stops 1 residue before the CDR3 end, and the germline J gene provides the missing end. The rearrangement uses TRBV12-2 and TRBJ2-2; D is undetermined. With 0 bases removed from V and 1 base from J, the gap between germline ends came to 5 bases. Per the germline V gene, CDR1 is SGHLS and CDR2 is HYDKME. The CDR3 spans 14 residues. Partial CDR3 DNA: TGTGCCAGCTCTCTCCGGAGAAACACCGGGCAGCTCTAC. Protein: CASSLRRNTGQLY. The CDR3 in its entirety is CASSLRRNTGQLYF.

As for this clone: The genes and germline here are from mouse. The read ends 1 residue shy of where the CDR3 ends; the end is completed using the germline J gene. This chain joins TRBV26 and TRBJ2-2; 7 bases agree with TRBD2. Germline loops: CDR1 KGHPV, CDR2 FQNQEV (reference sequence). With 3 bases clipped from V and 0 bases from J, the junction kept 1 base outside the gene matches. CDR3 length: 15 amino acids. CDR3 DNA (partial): TGTGCCAGCAGTCTTCTGGGGGCAAACACCGGGCAGCTCTAC. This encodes CASSLLGANTGQLY. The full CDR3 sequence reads CASSLLGANTGQLYF.

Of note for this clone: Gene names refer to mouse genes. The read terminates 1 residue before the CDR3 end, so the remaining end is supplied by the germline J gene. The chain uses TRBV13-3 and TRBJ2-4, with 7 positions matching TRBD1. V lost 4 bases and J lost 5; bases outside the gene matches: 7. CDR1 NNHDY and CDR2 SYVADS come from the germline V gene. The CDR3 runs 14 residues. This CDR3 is CASSHRGKINTLYF. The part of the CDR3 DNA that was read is TGTGCCAGCAGTCACAGGGGAAAGATAAACACCTTGTAC.

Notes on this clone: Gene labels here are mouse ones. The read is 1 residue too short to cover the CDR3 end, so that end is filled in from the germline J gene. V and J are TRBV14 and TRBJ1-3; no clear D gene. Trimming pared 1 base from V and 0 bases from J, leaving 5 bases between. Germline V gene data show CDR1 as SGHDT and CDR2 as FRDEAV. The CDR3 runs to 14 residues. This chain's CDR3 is CASSFGGSGNTLYF. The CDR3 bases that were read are TGTGCCAGCAGTTTCGGAGGTTCTGGAAATACGCTCTAT.

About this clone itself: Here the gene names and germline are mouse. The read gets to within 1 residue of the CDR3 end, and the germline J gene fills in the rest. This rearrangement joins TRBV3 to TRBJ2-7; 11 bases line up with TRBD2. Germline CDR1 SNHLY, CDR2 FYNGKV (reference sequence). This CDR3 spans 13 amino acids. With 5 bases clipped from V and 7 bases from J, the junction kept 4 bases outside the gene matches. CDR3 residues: CASSPRLGGEQYF. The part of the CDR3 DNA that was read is TGTGCCAGCAGCCCCCGACTGGGGGGGGAACAGTAC.

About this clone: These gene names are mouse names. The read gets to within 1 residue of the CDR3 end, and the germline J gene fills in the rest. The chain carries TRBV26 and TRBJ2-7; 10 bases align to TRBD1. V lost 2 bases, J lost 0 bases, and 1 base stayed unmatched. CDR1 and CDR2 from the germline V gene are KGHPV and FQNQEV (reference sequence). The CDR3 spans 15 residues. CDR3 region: CASSLGTGDSYEQYF. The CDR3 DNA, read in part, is TGTGCCAGCAGTCTGGGGACAGGGGACTCCTATGAACAGTAC.

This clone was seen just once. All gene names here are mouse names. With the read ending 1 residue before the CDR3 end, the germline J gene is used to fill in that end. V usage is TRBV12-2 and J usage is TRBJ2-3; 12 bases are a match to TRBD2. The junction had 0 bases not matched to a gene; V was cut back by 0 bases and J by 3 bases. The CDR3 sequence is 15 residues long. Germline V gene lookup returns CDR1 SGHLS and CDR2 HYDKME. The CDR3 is CASSLDWGGAETLYF. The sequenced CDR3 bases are TGTGCCAGCTCTCTCGACTGGGGGGGCGCAGAAACGCTGTAT.

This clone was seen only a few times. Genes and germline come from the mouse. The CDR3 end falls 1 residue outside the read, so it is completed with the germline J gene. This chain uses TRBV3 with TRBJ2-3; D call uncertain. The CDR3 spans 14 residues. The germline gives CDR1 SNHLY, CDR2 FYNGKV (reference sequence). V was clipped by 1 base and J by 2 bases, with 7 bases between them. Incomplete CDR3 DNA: TGTGCCAGCAGCTTAGGTGGGTTTGCAGAAACGCTGTAT. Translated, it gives CASSLGGFAETLY. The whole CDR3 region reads CASSLGGFAETLYF.

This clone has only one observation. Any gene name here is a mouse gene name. This CDR3 is CASSLQNTEVFF. The covered CDR3 bases are TGTGCCAGCAGTCTTCAAAACACAGAAGTCTTC. The chain employs TRBV26 and TRBJ1-1; no clear D. From the germline J gene comes the end of the CDR3, since the read stops 1 residue before it. CDR3 length: 12 residues. The V end lost 3 bases, the J end lost 1 base, and 3 bases lay between the germline ends. The V gene's germline CDR1 is KGHPV and CDR2 FQNQEV (reference sequence).

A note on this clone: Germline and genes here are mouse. CDR3 residues: CASSLINQDTQYF. The covered CDR3 bases are TGTGCCAGCAGTCTGATTAACCAAGACACCCAGTAC. The V gene is TRBV26, the J gene TRBJ2-5; no clear D. The CDR3 end lies 1 residue beyond the end of the read and is filled in from the germline J gene. The CDR3 covers 13 residues. With 2 bases removed from V and 0 bases from J, the gap between germline ends came to 3 bases. Per germline, CDR1 KGHPV and CDR2 FQNQEV (reference sequence).

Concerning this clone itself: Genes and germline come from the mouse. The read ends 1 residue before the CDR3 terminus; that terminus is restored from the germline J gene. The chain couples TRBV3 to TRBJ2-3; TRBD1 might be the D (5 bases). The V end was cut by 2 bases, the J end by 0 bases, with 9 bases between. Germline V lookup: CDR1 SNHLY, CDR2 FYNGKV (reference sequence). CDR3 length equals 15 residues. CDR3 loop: CASSLRTTSAETLYF. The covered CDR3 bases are TGTGCCAGCAGCTTACGGACAACTAGTGCAGAAACGCTGTAT. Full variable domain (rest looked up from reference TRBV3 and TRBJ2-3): GPKVLQIPSHQIIDMGQMVTLNCDPVSNHLYFYWYKQILGQQMEFLVNFYNGKVMEKSKLFKDQFSVERPDGSYFTLKIQPTALEDSAVYFCASSLRTTSAETLYFGSGTRLTVL.

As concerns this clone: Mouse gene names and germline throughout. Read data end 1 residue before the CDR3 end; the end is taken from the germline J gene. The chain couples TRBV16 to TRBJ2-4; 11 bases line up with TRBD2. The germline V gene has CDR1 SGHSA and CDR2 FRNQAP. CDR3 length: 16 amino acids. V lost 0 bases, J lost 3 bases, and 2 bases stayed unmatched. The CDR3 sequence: CASSLELGGRQNTLYF. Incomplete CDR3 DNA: TGTGCAAGCAGCTTAGAACTGGGGGGGCGCCAAAACACCTTGTAC.

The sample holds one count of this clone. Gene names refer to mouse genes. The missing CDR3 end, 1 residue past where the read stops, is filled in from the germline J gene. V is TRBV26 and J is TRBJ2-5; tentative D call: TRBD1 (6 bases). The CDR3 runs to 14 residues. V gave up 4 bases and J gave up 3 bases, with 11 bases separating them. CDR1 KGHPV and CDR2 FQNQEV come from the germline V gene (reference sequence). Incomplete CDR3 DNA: TGTGCCAGCAGTCCTCGAGGGGGTCAAGACACCCAGTAC. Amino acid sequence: CASSPRGGQDTQY. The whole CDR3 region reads CASSPRGGQDTQYF.

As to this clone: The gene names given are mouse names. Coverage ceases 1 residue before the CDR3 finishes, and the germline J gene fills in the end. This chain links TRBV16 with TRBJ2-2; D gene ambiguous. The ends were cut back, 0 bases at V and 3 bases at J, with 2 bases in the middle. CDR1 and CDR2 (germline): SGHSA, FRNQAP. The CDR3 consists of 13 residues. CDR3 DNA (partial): TGTGCAAGCAGCTTAGATCACACCGGGCAGCTCTAC. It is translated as CASSLDHTGQLY. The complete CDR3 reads CASSLDHTGQLYF.

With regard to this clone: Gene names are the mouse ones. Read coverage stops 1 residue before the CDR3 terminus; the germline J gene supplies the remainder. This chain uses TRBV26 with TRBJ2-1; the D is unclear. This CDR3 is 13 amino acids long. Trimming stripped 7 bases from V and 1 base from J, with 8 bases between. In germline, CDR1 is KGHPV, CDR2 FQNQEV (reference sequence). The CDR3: CASTSRNYAEQFF. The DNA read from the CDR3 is TGTGCCAGCACCTCCAGAAACTATGCTGAGCAGTTC.

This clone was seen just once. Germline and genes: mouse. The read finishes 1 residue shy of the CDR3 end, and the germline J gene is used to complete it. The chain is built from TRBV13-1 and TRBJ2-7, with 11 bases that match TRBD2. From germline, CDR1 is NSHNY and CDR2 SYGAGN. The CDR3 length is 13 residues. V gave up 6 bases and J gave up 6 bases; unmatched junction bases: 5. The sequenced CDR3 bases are TGTGCCAGCAAGGGACTGGGGGAAGTTGAACAGTAC. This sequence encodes CASKGLGEVEQY. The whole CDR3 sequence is CASKGLGEVEQYF.

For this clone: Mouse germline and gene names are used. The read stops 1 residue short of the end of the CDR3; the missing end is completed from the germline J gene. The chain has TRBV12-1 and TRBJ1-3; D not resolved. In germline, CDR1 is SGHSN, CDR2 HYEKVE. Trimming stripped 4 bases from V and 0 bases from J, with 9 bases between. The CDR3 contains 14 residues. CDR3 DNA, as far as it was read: TGTGCCAGCTCCCGAACAAATTCTGGAAATACGCTCTAT. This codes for CASSRTNSGNTLY. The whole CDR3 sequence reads CASSRTNSGNTLYF. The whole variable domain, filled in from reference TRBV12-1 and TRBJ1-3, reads DSGVVQSPRHIIKEKGGRSVLTCIPISGHSNVVWYQQTLGKELKFLIQHYEKVERDKGFLPSRFSVQQFDDYHSEMNMSALELEDSAMYFCASSRTNSGNTLYFGEGSRLIVV.

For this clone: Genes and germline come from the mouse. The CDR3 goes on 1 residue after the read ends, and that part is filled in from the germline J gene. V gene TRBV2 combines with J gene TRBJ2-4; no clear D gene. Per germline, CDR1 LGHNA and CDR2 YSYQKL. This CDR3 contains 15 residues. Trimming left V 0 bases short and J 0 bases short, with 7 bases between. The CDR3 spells CASSQDVGSQNTLYF. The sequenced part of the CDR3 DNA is TGTGCCAGCAGCCAAGATGTGGGTAGTCAAAACACCTTGTAC.

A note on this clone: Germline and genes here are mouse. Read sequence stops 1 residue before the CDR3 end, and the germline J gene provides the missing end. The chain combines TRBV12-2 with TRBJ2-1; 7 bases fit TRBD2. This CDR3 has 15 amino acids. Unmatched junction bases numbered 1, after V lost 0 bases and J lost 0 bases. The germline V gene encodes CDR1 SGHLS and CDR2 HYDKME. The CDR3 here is CASSLDWANYAEQFF. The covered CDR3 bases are TGTGCCAGCTCTCTCGACTGGGCTAACTATGCTGAGCAGTTC.

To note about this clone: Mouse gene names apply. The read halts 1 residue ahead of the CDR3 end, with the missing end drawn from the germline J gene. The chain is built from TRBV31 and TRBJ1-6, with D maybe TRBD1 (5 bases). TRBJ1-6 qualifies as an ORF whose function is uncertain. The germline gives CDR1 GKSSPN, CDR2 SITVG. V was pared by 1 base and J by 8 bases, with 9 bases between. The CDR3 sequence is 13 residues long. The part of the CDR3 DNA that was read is TGTGCCTGGAGTCCTCAGGGAGATTCGCCCCTCTAC. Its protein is CAWSPQGDSPLY. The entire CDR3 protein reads CAWSPQGDSPLYF.

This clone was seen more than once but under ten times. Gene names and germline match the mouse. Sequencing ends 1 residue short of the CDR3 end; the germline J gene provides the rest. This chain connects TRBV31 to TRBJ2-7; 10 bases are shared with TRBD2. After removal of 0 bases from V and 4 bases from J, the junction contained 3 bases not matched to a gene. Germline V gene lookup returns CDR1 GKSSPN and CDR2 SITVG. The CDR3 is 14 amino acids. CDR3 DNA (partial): TGTGCCTGGAGTCTAGGACTGGGGGTTTATGAACAGTAC. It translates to CAWSLGLGVYEQY. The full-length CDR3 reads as CAWSLGLGVYEQYF.

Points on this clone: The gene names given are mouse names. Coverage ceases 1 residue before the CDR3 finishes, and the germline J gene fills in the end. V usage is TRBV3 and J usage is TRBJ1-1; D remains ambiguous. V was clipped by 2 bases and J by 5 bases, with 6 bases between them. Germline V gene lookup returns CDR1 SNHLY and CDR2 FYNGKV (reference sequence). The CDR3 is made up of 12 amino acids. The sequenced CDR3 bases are TGTGCCAGCAGCTTAAAGGGAACAGAAGTCTTC. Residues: CASSLKGTEVF. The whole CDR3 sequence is CASSLKGTEVFF.

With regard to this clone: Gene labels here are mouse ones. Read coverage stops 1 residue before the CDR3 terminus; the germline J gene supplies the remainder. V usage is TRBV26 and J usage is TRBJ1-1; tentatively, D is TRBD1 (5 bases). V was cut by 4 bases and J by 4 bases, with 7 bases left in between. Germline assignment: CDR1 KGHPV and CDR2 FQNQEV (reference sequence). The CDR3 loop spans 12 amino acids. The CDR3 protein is CASSRGTTEVFF. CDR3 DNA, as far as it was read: TGTGCCAGCAGTCGGGGGACCACAGAAGTCTTC.

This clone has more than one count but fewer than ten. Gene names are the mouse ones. The CDR3 loop reads CASSPGSSAETLYF. The DNA read from the CDR3 is TGTGCCAGCTCCCCGGGGTCTAGTGCAGAAACGCTGTAT. The V call is TRBV12-2, the J call TRBJ2-3; D not certain. The CDR3 end is not reached by the read, which stops 1 residue before it; the germline J gene fills it in. CDR1 SGHLS and CDR2 HYDKME come from the germline V gene. The CDR3 has 14 amino acids. V was pared by 4 bases and J by 0 bases, with 10 bases between.

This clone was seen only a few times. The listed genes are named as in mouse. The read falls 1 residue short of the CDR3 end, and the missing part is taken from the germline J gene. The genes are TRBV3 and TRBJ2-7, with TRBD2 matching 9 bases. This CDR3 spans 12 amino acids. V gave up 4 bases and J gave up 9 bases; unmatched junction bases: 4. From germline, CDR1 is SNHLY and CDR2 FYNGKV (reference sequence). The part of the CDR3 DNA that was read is TGTGCCAGCAGCTCTGGGGGGGGCGGACAGTAC. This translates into CASSSGGGGQY. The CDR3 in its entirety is CASSSGGGGQYF.

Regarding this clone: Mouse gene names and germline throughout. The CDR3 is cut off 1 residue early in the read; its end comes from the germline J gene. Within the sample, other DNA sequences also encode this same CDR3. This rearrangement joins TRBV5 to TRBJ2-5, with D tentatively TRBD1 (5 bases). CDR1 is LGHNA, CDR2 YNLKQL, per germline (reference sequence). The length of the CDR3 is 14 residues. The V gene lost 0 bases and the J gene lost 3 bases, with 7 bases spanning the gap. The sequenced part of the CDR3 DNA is TGTGCCAGCAGCCAAGATAGACAGCAAGACACCCAGTAC. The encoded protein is CASSQDRQQDTQY. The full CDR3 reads CASSQDRQQDTQYF.

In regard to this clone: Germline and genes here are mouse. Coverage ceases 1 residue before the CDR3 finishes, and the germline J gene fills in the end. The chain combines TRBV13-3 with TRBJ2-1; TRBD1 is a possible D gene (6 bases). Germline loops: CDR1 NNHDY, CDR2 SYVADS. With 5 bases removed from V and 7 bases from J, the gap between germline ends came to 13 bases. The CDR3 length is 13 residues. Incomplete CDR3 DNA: TGTGCCAGCAGCGACAGGTTTGGGGCTGAGCAGTTC. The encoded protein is CASSDRFGAEQF. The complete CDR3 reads CASSDRFGAEQFF.